Below, one T cell receptor (beta chain) is given with its context. This sample stems from a study of T-cell reconstitution after alpha-beta-depleted transplantation in children. Unique molecular identifiers were incorporated during preparation of the TCRbeta library. TCRdb analysed the PCR reads with MiXCR anew, one entry per CDR3 protein. The table lists approximately 340,000 distinct CDR3 sequences, over 9% of them singletons, with 2% to 3% in the top ten. The receptor comes from a human donor who donated a stem cell graft to a child with acute lymphoblastic leukemia. The material sequenced was PBMCs from the stem cell graft donor, taken from the stem cell graft.

The CDR3 here is CATSRVKLALNNEQFF. CDR3 bases: TGTGCCACCAGCAGAGTAAAACTAGCGTTAAACAATGAGCAGTTCTTC. V usage is TRBV15 and J usage is TRBJ2-1; TRBD2 matches at 7 bases. The V gene's germline CDR1 is LNHNV and CDR2 YYDKDF (reference sequence). Trimming cost V 1 base and J 5 bases; bases outside gene matches: 8. The CDR3 has 16 amino acids.